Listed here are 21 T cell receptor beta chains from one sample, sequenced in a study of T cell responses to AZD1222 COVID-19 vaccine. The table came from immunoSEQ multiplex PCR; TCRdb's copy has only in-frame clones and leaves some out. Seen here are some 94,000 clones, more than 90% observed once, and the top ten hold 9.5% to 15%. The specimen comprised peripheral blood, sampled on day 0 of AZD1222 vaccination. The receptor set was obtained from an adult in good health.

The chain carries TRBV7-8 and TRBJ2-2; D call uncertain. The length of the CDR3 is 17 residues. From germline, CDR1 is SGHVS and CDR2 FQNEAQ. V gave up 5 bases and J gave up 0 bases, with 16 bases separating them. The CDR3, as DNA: TGTGCCAGCAGCCCCACCGCGACGCCCGCGAACACCGGGGAGCTGTTTTTT. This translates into CASSPTATPANTGELFF.

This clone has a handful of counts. DNA of the CDR3: TGCGCCAGCAGCTTGGATCCGATCTCTGGAAACACCATATATTTT. It specifies CASSLDPISGNTIYF. This chain joins TRBV5-1 and TRBJ1-3; D is ambiguous. Trimming removed 0 bases from V and 0 bases from J, with 7 bases in between. Germline-derived CDR1 and CDR2 are SGHRS and YFSETQ. The CDR3 consists of 15 residues.

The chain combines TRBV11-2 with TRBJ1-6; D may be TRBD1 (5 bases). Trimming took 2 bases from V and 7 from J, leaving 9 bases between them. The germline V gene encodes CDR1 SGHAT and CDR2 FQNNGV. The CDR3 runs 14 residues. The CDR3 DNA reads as TGTGCCAGCAGCTTAAGCCGGGGGAATTCACCCCTCCACTTT. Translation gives CASSLSRGNSPLHF.

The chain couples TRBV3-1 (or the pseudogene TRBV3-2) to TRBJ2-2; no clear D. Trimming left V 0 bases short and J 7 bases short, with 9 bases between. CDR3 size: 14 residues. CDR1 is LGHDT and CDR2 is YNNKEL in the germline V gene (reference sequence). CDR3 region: CASSQDGVGGELFF. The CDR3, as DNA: TGTGCCAGCAGCCAAGATGGGGTAGGCGGGGAGCTGTTTTTT.

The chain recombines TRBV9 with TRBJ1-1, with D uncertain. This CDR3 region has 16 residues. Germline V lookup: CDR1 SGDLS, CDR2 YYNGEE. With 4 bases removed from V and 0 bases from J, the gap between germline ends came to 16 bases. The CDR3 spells CASSPTTGRLNTEAFF. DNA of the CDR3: TGTGCCAGCAGCCCTACGACCGGACGGTTGAACACTGAAGCTTTCTTT.

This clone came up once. CDR3 DNA sequence: TGTGCCAGCAGCTTAGGGGGCGGGACAGGGCGCAATCAGCCCCAGCATTTT. It specifies CASSLGGGTGRNQPQHF. V and J are TRBV7-2 and TRBJ1-5, with 9 bases identical to TRBD1. The germline V gene encodes CDR1 SGHTA and CDR2 FQGNSA. After removal of 1 base from V and 2 bases from J, the junction contained 6 bases not matched to a gene. There are 17 residues in the CDR3.

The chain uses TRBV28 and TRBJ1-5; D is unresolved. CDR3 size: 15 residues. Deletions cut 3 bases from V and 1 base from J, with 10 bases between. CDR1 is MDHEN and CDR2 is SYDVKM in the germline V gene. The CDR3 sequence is CASSFGQTSNQPQHF. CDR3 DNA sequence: TGTGCCAGCAGTTTCGGGCAGACCAGCAATCAGCCCCAGCATTTT.

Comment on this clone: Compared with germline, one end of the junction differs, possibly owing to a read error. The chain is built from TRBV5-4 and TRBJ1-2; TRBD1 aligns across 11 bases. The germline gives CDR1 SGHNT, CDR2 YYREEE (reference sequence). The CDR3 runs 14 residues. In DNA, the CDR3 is TGTGCCAGCAGCTTGTGGGGACAGGGGGAACGTACAAATTTC. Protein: CASSLWGQGERTNF.

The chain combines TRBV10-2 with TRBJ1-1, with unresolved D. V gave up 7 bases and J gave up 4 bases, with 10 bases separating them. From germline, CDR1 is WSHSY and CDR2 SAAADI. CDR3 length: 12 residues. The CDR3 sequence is CASTGPSTEAFF. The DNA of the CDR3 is TGCGCCAGCACGGGCCCGAGCACTGAAGCTTTCTTT.

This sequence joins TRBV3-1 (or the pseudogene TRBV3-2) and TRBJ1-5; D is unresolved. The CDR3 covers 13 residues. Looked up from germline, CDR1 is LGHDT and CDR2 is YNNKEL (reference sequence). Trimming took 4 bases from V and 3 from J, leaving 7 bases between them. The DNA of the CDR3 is TGTGCCAGCAGCCTCCGAGTCAATCAGCCCCAGCATTTT. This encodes CASSLRVNQPQHF.

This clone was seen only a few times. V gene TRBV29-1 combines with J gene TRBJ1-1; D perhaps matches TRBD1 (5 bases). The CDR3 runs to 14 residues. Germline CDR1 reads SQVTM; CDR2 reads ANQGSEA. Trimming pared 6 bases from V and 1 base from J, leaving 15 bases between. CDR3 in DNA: TGCAGCGTGGGGGAGACCACTTCGAACACTGAAGCTTTCTTT. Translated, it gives CSVGETTSNTEAFF.

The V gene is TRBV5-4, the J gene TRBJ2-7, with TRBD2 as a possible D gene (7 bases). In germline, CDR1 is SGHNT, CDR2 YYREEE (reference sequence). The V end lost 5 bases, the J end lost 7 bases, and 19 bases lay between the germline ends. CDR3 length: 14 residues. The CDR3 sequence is CASRLWGGAKEQYF. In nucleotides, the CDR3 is TGTGCCAGCAGGTTATGGGGGGGGGCGAAAGAGCAGTACTTC.

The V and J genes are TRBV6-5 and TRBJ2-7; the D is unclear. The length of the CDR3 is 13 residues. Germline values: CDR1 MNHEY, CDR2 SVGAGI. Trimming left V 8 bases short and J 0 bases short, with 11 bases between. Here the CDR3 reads CASSTSFSYEQYF. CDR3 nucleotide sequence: TGTGCCAGCTCCACCAGCTTCTCCTACGAGCAGTACTTC.

The CDR3 sequence: CASSPPDRMVLNGYTF. For the CDR3, the DNA is TGTGCCAGCTCACCACCTGATAGGATGGTTCTAAATGGCTACACCTTC. This chain joins TRBV18 and TRBJ1-2, with no clear D. The V gene lost 0 bases and the J gene lost 6 bases, with 17 bases spanning the gap. The CDR3 spans 16 residues. CDR1 KGHSH and CDR2 LQKENI come from the germline V gene.

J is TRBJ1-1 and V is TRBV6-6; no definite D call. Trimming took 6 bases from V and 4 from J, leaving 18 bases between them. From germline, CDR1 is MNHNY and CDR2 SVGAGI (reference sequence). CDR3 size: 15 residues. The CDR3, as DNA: TGTGCCAGCAGGACCATTAGTAGGGATCTCACTGAAGCTTTCTTT. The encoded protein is CASRTISRDLTEAFF.

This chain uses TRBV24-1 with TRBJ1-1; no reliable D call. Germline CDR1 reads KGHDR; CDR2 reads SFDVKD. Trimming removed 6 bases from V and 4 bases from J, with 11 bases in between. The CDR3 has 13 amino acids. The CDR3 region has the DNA TGTGCCACCAGTCTAGGAGGTAGCACTGAAGCTTTCTTT. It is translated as CATSLGGSTEAFF.

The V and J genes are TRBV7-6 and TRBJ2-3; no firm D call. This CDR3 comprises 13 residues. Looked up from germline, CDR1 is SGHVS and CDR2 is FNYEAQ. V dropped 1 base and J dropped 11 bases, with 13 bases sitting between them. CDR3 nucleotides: TGTGCCAGCAGCTTAGAAAGGGTTAGTGGGCAGTATTTT. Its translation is CASSLERVSGQYF.

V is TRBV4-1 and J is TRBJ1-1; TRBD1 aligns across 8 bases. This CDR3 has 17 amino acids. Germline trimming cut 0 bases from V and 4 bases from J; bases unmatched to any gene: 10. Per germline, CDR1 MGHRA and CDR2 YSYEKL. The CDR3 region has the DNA TGCGCCAGCAGCCAAGATACTTTCAGGGGGCAGGTCACTGAAGCTTTCTTT. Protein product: CASSQDTFRGQVTEAFF.

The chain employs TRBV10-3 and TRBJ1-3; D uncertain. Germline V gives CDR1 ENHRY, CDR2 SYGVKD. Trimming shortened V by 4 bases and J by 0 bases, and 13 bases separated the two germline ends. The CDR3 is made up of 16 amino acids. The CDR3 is CAISVGHPSSGNTIYF. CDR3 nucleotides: TGTGCCATCAGTGTTGGGCATCCCTCCTCTGGAAACACCATATATTTT.

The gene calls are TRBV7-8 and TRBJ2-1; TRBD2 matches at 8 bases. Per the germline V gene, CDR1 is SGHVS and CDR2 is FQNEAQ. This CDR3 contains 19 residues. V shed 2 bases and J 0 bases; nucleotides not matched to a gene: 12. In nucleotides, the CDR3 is TGTGCCAGCAGCTTAAAAAGGGTAGCGGGATCGAGCTCCTACAATGAGCAGTTCTTC. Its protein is CASSLKRVAGSSSYNEQFF.

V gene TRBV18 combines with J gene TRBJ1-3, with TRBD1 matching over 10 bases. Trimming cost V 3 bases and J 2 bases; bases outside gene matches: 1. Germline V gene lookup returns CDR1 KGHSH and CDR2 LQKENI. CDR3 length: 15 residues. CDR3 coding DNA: TGTGCCAGCTCACCCGGGACAGGGGCTGGAAACACCATATATTTT. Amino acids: CASSPGTGAGNTIYF.